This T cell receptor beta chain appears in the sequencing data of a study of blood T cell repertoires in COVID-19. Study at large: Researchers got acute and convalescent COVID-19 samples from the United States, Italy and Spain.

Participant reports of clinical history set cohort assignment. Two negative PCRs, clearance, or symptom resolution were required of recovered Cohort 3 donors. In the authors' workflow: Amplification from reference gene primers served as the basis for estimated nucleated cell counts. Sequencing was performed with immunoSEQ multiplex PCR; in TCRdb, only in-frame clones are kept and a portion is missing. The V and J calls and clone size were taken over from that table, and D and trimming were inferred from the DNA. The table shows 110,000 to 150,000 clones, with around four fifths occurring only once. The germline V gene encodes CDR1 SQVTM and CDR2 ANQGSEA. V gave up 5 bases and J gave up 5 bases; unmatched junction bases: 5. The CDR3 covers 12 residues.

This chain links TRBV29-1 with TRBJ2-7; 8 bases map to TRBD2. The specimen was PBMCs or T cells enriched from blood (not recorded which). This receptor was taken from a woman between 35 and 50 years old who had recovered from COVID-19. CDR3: CSVRRGADEQYF. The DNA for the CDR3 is TGCAGCGTTAGGCGGGGGGCCGACGAGCAGTACTTC.